At least ten counts were recorded for the clone carrying this T cell receptor beta chain. Antigen unknown. The authors amplified TCR beta CDR3 regions, and they did so from RNA transcripts for repertoire sequencing. RT-PCR with HTBI primers came first, then second-round multiplex PCR. TCRdb ran MiXCR on the multiplex PCR reads and lists one entry per CDR3 protein. The profile shows about 200,000 distinct CDR3 sequences, roughly 27% of them singletons. The source of the sample is a study of Graves' ophthalmopathy and Graves' hyperthyroidism. Study overall: Ahead of any treatment, peripheral blood was obtained at the initial diagnosis.

The germline V gene encodes CDR1 LNHDA and CDR2 SQIVND (reference sequence). This CDR3 has 15 amino acids. With V trimmed by 1 base and J by 2 bases, 2 bases remained unmatched. Findings of the study overall: Ophthalmopathy progression prediction by the model yielded a sensitivity of approximately 71% and a specificity of around 72%. Most thyroid-expanded clonotypes exceeding 0.001 frequency were also found in blood.

A volume of over 9 ml of fresh peripheral blood supplied the PBMCs. V is TRBV19 and J is TRBJ1-5, with 7 bases lining up with TRBD1. Sequenced material: peripheral blood. The TCR sequence derives from a man between 45 and 60 years old with Graves' ophthalmopathy. Here the CDR3 reads CASSIVGGGNQPQHF. For the CDR3, the DNA is TGTGCCAGTAGTATAGTAGGGGGCGGCAATCAGCCCCAGCATTTT.